These T cell receptor beta chains were read from a single sample in a study of shared clonotypes between healthy human individuals. The protocol was immunoSEQ multiplex PCR, while the TCRdb copy is restricted to in-frame clones and leaves out a portion. The sample yields more than 2,000,000 clones, more than 85% seen once. The specimen sequenced was naive CD4+ T cells from PBMCs. The receptors originated from a young man in good health. Some clones in this sample may be carry-over from other donors' samples. Each CDR3 is given with its conserved first and last residue. D genes are given only for firm matches. Size tells how often a clone was seen (once, few, many) or the class of an expanded clone, and some rows leave it out.

d_call,clone_size,j_call,v_call,cdr3_aa,cdr3_nt
.,.,TRBJ2-3,TRBV14,CASSRSTDTQYF,TGTGCCAGCAGCCGTAGCACAGATACGCAGTATTTT
.,.,TRBJ2-3,TRBV7-3,CASSPSRDTDTQYF,TGTGCCAGCAGCCCCTCGCGGGACACAGATACGCAGTATTTT
.,.,TRBJ1-2,TRBV28,CASRGGNSVYGYTF,TGTGCCAGCAGAGGGGGGAATTCTGTCTATGGCTACACCTTC
.,.,TRBJ1-1,TRBV10-3,CAISGLQGTEAFF,TGTGCCATCAGTGGTCTACAGGGAACTGAAGCTTTCTTT
.,.,TRBJ2-2,TRBV10-1,CASSGAGTTNTGELFF,TGCGCCAGCAGTGGGGCCGGGACAACGAACACCGGGGAGCTGTTTTTT
TRBD2,.,TRBJ2-3,TRBV5-6,CASSLSSGRNTQYF,TGTGCCAGCAGCTTGTCTAGCGGGAGGAATACGCAGTATTTT
.,.,TRBJ1-1,TRBV5-8,CASSPQGVGTEAFF,TGTGCCAGCAGCCCGCAAGGGGTCGGGACTGAAGCTTTCTTT
.,once,TRBJ2-3,TRBV7-3,CASSPPFTDTQYF,TGTGCCAGCAGCCCTCCGTTCACAGATACGCAGTATTTT
TRBD1,.,TRBJ2-7,TRBV18,CASSPPTQGTYEQYF,TGTGCCAGCTCACCACCGACACAGGGGACCTACGAGCAGTACTTC
TRBD2,.,TRBJ2-7,TRBV5-1,CASSTTGTTHYEQYF,TGCGCCAGCAGCACAACCGGGACTACACACTACGAGCAGTACTTC
.,.,TRBJ1-4,TRBV2,CASKSGTGDEKLFF,TGTGCCAGCAAATCCGGGACCGGGGATGAAAAACTGTTTTTT
.,.,TRBJ2-7,TRBV7-2,CASSFGQGNYEQYF,TGTGCCAGCAGCTTCGGGCAGGGGAACTACGAGCAGTACTTC
.,.,TRBJ2-5,TRBV11-2,CASSLGSQETQYF,TGTGCCAGCAGCTTAGGATCGCAAGAGACCCAGTACTTC
TRBD1,.,TRBJ2-3,TRBV5-1,CASSLYRGQDRDTQYF,TGCGCCAGCAGCTTATACAGGGGTCAGGATAGAGATACGCAGTATTTT
.,.,TRBJ2-7,TRBV6-1,CASRSGQISYEQYF,TGTGCCAGCAGATCCGGACAAATCTCCTACGAGCAGTACTTC
.,.,TRBJ1-2,TRBV19,CASRAQGINYGYTF,TGTGCCAGTAGAGCTCAGGGGATTAACTATGGCTACACCTTC
.,.,TRBJ2-2,TRBV30,CAWSVIMGAGELFF,TGTGCCTGGAGTGTAATCATGGGGGCCGGGGAGCTGTTTTTT
.,.,TRBJ1-5,TRBV12-2,CARAGTGSQPQHF,TGTGCGAGAGCCGGGACAGGGAGTCAGCCCCAGCATTTT
TRBD1,.,TRBJ1-2,TRBV11-2,CASSPLRDSLYGYTF,TGTGCCAGCAGCCCACTCCGGGACAGCCTCTATGGCTACACCTTC
.,.,TRBJ2-3,TRBV5-1,CASSLGPGQYF,TGCGCCAGCAGCTTGGGGCCGGGGCAGTATTTT
TRBD2,.,TRBJ2-7,TRBV7-2,CASSLAPGGRASYEQYF,TGTGCCAGCAGCTTAGCCCCGGGGGGAAGGGCCTCCTACGAGCAGTACTTC
.,.,TRBJ1-1,TRBV19,CASSIRTRPRNTEAFF,TGTGCCAGTAGTATTCGTACTCGACCGAGGAACACTGAAGCTTTCTTT
.,.,TRBJ1-3,TRBV5-6,CASGRPGSGNTIYF,TGTGCCAGCGGGAGGCCGGGGTCTGGAAACACCATATATTTT
.,.,TRBJ1-5,TRBV19,CASSGWTDSNQPQHF,TGTGCCAGTAGTGGATGGACAGATAGCAATCAGCCCCAGCATTTT
.,.,TRBJ2-7,TRBV28,CASSWIEGGYEQYF,TGTGCCAGCAGTTGGATCGAAGGGGGCTACGAGCAGTACTTC
TRBD2,.,TRBJ2-3,TRBV28,CASSSSSGRSTDTQYF,TGTGCCAGCAGTTCCTCTAGCGGGAGGAGCACAGATACGCAGTATTTT
.,.,TRBJ2-2,TRBV27,CASSRSENTGELFF,TGTGCCAGCAGTCGGTCGGAAAACACCGGGGAGCTGTTTTTT
.,.,TRBJ1-3,TRBV21-1,CASSNGRVTSGNTIYF,TGTGCCAGCAGCAATGGACGGGTAACCTCTGGAAACACCATATATTTT
.,.,TRBJ2-1,TRBV7-9,CASSLLVGMSVYEQFF,TGTGCCAGCAGCTTATTAGTGGGGATGAGTGTCTATGAGCAGTTCTTC
TRBD1,.,TRBJ2-1,TRBV29-1,CSVEGGQGINEQFF,TGCAGCGTTGAAGGCGGACAGGGTATTAATGAGCAGTTCTTC
.,.,TRBJ2-4,TRBV11-3,CASSPRGSANIQYF,TGTGCCAGCAGCCCCCGGGGTAGCGCAAACATTCAGTACTTC
.,.,TRBJ2-6,TRBV7-9,CASSTRTSSGANVLTF,TGTGCCAGCAGCACAAGAACGAGCTCTGGGGCCAACGTCCTGACTTTC
.,.,TRBJ1-2,TRBV28,CASSRVLNYGYTF,TGTGCCAGCAGTCGGGTTCTTAACTATGGCTACACCTTC
.,.,TRBJ1-2,TRBV5-5,CASSLEGQNYGYTF,TGTGCCAGCAGCTTGGAGGGCCAGAACTATGGCTACACCTTC
.,.,TRBJ1-1,TRBV15,CATRRKYGTENTEAFF,TGTGCCACCAGGAGAAAGTACGGGACGGAGAACACTGAAGCTTTCTTT
TRBD1,.,TRBJ2-7,TRBV19,CASIQGTGYSEQYF,TGTGCCAGTATCCAAGGGACAGGGTACTCCGAGCAGTACTTC
.,few,TRBJ1-1,TRBV19,CASSILQINTEAFF,TGTGCCAGTAGTATTCTACAGATCAACACTGAAGCTTTCTTT
.,.,TRBJ2-3,TRBV28,CASSRPGVSTDTQYF,TGTGCCAGCAGCCGCCCAGGGGTAAGCACAGATACGCAGTATTTT
.,few,TRBJ2-6,TRBV9,CASSVVGSGANVLTF,TGTGCCAGCAGCGTAGTAGGCTCTGGGGCCAACGTCCTGACTTTC
.,.,TRBJ1-5,TRBV5-8,CASSPWGGVGPNQPQHF,TGTGCCAGCAGCCCCTGGGGGGGCGTCGGTCCCAATCAGCCCCAGCATTTT
TRBD1,.,TRBJ2-7,TRBV7-2,CASSFTGTGSYEQYF,TGTGCCAGCAGCTTCACCGGGACAGGCTCCTACGAGCAGTACTTC
.,.,TRBJ2-5,TRBV10-1,CASSGAGVRETQYF,TGCGCCAGCAGTGGGGCGGGTGTTAGGGAGACCCAGTACTTC
.,.,TRBJ2-7,TRBV7-9,CASSYERAEQYF,TGTGCCAGCAGCTACGAAAGAGCCGAGCAGTACTTC
.,.,TRBJ2-1,TRBV4-1,CASRDRVGYYNEQFF,TGCGCCAGCAGGGACCGTGTAGGCTACTACAATGAGCAGTTCTTC
TRBD1,.,TRBJ1-1,TRBV5-1,CASSLPSPGQGVEAFF,TGCGCCAGCAGCTTGCCATCTCCGGGACAGGGGGTTGAAGCTTTCTTT
.,.,TRBJ2-1,TRBV19,CASSKQKVTGIPNNEQFF,TGTGCCAGTAGTAAACAGAAAGTTACAGGGATCCCTAACAATGAGCAGTTCTTC
.,.,TRBJ1-2,TRBV4-2,CASSQGLTYGYTF,TGTGCCAGCAGCCAAGGGCTCACCTATGGCTACACCTTC
.,.,TRBJ2-1,TRBV5-1,CASSLQSGDEQFF,TGCGCCAGCAGCTTGCAATCGGGGGATGAGCAGTTCTTC
TRBD2,.,TRBJ2-1,TRBV19,CASRETSGRVNEQFF,TGTGCCAGTAGGGAGACTAGCGGGAGGGTTAATGAGCAGTTCTTC
TRBD1,.,TRBJ2-7,TRBV19,CASRLRDRGIYEQYF,TGTGCCAGTAGACTACGGGACAGGGGCATCTACGAGCAGTACTTC
.,.,TRBJ1-5,TRBV5-6,CASSLGTADQPQHF,TGTGCCAGCAGCTTGGGGACAGCCGATCAGCCCCAGCATTTT
TRBD1,.,TRBJ2-2,TRBV5-4,CASSSGQGEYTGELFF,TGTGCCAGCAGCTCTGGACAGGGGGAGTACACCGGGGAGCTGTTTTTT
.,.,TRBJ2-6,TRBV28,CASRVGGANVLTF,TGTGCCAGCAGGGTTGGCGGGGCCAACGTCCTGACTTTC
TRBD2,.,TRBJ2-3,TRBV4-1,CASSQSRLSGNADTQYF,TGCGCCAGCAGCCAATCAAGACTTAGCGGGAACGCAGATACGCAGTATTTT
TRBD1,.,TRBJ1-5,TRBV28,CASSPLIPGGSQHF,TGTGCCAGCAGTCCCCTTATACCAGGGGGCTCCCAGCATTTT
TRBD2,.,TRBJ2-1,TRBV7-9,CASSPLAGGPREQFF,TGTGCCAGCAGCCCACTAGCGGGAGGGCCAAGGGAGCAGTTCTTC